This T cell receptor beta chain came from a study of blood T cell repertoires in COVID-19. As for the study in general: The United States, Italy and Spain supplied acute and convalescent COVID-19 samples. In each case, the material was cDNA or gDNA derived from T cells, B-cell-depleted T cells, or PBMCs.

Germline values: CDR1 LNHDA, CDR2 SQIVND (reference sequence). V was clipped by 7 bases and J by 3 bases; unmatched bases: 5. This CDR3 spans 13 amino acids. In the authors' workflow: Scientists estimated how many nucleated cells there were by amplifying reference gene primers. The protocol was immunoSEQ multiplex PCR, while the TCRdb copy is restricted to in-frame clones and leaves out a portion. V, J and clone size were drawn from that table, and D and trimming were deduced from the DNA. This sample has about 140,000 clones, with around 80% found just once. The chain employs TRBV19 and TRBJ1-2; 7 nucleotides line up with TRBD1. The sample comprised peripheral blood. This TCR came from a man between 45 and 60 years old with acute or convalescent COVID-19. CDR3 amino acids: CASMDRKHYGYTF. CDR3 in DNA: TGTGCCAGTATGGACAGGAAGCACTATGGCTACACCTTC.